Presented here are 6 T cell receptor beta chains from one specimen sequenced in a study of shared clonotypes between healthy human individuals. It was CD45RO-negative cells, positively selected for CCR7, that made up naive CD8 cells, with terminally differentiated effector memory CD45RA+ cells excluded. Produced via immunoSEQ multiplex PCR; TCRdb's table is partial and in-frame only. The table records about 700,000 clones, about 90% of them present only once. The sequencing sample was made of naive CD8+ T cells sorted from blood. These receptors came from a man aged 30 to 45 in good health.

This chain uses TRBV7-9 with TRBJ2-5; 7 nucleotides match TRBD1. This CDR3 comprises 15 residues. Germline V gene data show CDR1 as SEHNR and CDR2 as FQNEAQ (reference sequence). V trimming: 5 bases; J trimming: 4 bases; junction bases outside the gene matches: 10. Here the CDR3 reads CASSTGPGTAETQYF. In DNA, the CDR3 is TGTGCCAGCAGCACGGGTCCCGGGACAGCAGAGACCCAGTACTTC.

The chain has TRBV6-6 and TRBJ2-3, with 8 positions matching TRBD2. V was pared by 8 bases and J by 3 bases, with 10 bases of the junction left unmatched. Germline CDR1 is MNHNY and CDR2 is SVGAGI (reference sequence). There are 15 residues in the CDR3. The CDR3 DNA follows: TGTGCCAGCCCTCCGCTTGCGGGAGGTACAGATACGCAGTATTTT. Its translation: CASPPLAGGTDTQYF.

The CDR3 protein is CASPRAYNEQFF. The CDR3 bases are TGTGCAAGTCCTAGGGCCTACAATGAGCAGTTCTTC. The rearrangement uses TRBV12-2 and TRBJ2-1. TRBV12-2 is flagged as a pseudogene. The CDR3 runs to 12 residues.

Turning to this clone: Different DNA sequences within this sample yield the same CDR3. The CDR3 reads CSVDEQYF. The CDR3 nucleotides are TGCAGTGTAGACGAGCAGTACTTC. The V gene is TRBV20-1, the J gene TRBJ2-7; D remains unclear. The CDR3 runs to 8 residues. Germline-derived CDR1 and CDR2 are DFQATT and SNEGSKA (reference sequence). Trimming took 7 bases from V and 5 from J, leaving 3 bases between them.

As to this clone: Other DNA variants within this sample encode the same CDR3. The genes are TRBV19 and TRBJ1-1; D is uncertain. Germline CDR1 reads LNHDA; CDR2 reads SQIVND (reference sequence). Trimming left V 7 bases short and J 5 bases short, with 8 bases between. The CDR3 covers 11 residues. The CDR3 DNA follows: TGTGCCAGTATAGGCGGGACTGAAGCTTTCTTT. Its protein product is CASIGGTEAFF.

The chain joins TRBV7-8 to TRBJ2-7; a possible D gene is TRBD2 (5 bases). In germline, CDR1 is SGHVS, CDR2 FQNEAQ. This CDR3 has 14 amino acids. Deletions cut 3 bases from V and 5 bases from J, with 14 bases between. The CDR3 nucleotides are TGTGCCAGCAGCTTTTTGGGGAGAATAAACGAGCAGTACTTC. It codes for CASSFLGRINEQYF.